A single sample is the source of the 29 T cell receptor beta chains below, sequenced in a study of cytomegalovirus exposure and HLA in healthy donors. 60 Vbeta and 13 Jbeta primers were used in PCR. Some clones are missing from TCRdb's copy, which holds only in-frame ones; the method was immunoSEQ multiplex PCR. The data contain about 190,000 clones, about four fifths of them seen just once; the ten biggest clones take up about 1.8%. What was sequenced was PBMCs. These TCRs come from a man aged 18 to 29 in good health and CMV-seronegative.

The V call is TRBV6-5, the J call TRBJ1-4; possible D gene TRBD1, 6 bases. The CDR3 covers 14 residues. Deletions cut 5 bases from V and 0 bases from J, with 7 bases between. Germline V gene lookup returns CDR1 MNHEY and CDR2 SVGAGI. The CDR3: CASSRQATNEKLFF. The CDR3 nucleotides read TGTGCCAGCAGTCGACAGGCAACTAATGAAAAACTGTTTTTT.

The chain joins TRBV29-1 to TRBJ2-2; a weak D match, TRBD1 (6 bases). The germline V gene has CDR1 SQVTM and CDR2 ANQGSEA. Trimming removed 7 bases at V and 0 bases at J, with 15 bases between. The CDR3 is 15 residues long. Written as DNA, the CDR3 is TGCAGCGGCCGGACAGTTAGCTCGAACACCGGGGAGCTGTTTTTT. It codes for CSGRTVSSNTGELFF.

The chain is built from TRBV4-1 and TRBJ2-1, with 9 nucleotides matching TRBD2. This CDR3 spans 17 amino acids. J lost 0 bases, V lost 4 bases, and 7 bases had no gene match. The V gene's germline CDR1 is MGHRA and CDR2 YSYEKL. CDR3 region: CASSPLDSGSSYNEQFF. The CDR3 DNA follows: TGCGCCAGCAGCCCACTGGATAGCGGGAGCTCCTACAATGAGCAGTTCTTC.

V usage is TRBV7-8 and J usage is TRBJ2-1, with 7 bases aligning to TRBD1. The germline CDR1 and CDR2 sequences are SGHVS and FQNEAQ. This CDR3 is built from 16 residues. Trimming cost V 5 bases and J 5 bases; bases outside gene matches: 12. CDR3 coding DNA: TGTGCCAGCAGCAAAGACAGGGATCTTTCACACAATGAGCAGTTCTTC. Encoded protein: CASSKDRDLSHNEQFF.

This clone has a handful of counts. This chain connects TRBV30 to TRBJ1-3, with unresolved D. The V end was cut by 3 bases, the J end by 7 bases, with 22 bases between. The germline CDR1 and CDR2 sequences are GTSNPN and SVGIG (reference sequence). The CDR3 is 16 amino acids. In DNA form, the CDR3 reads TGTGCCTGGAGCGCTACGTCCCGGGAGCCTCGCAACACCATATATTTT. It codes for CAWSATSREPRNTIYF.

V is TRBV7-3 and J is TRBJ2-1; 13 bases fit TRBD2. Germline CDR1 reads SGHTA; CDR2 reads FQGTGA. J gave up 12 bases and V 2 bases, and 7 bases lay outside the gene matches. There are 15 residues in the CDR3. As DNA, the CDR3 is TGTGCCAGCAGCTTATCCGGACTAGCGGGAGCTTGGCAGTTCTTC. It codes for CASSLSGLAGAWQFF. Variable domain in full (rest from reference TRBV7-3 and TRBJ2-1): GAGVSQTPSNKVTEKGKYVELRCDPISGHTALYWYRQSLGQGPEFLIYFQGTGAADDSGLPNDRFFAVRPEGSVSTLKIQRTERGDSAVYLCASSLSGLAGAWQFFGPGTRLTVL.

The genes are TRBV27 and TRBJ1-2; D is possibly TRBD1 (6 bases). V was cut by 2 bases and J by 6 bases, with 13 bases left in between. Germline CDR1 MNHEY, CDR2 SMNVEV (reference sequence). The CDR3 covers 14 residues. CDR3 region: CASSLVLGAHGYTF. The CDR3 nucleotides read TGTGCCAGCAGTTTAGTCCTGGGGGCCCATGGCTACACCTTC.

The chain employs TRBV5-1 and TRBJ1-4, with 7 positions matching TRBD1. The junction had 2 bases not matched to a gene; V was cut back by 6 bases and J by 0 bases. The CDR3 loop spans 14 amino acids. Looked up from germline, CDR1 is SGHRS and CDR2 is YFSETQ. CDR3 coding DNA: TGCGCCAGCAACAGGGGCGCAACTAATGAAAAACTGTTTTTT. Residues: CASNRGATNEKLFF.

V is TRBV28 and J is TRBJ1-3; 8 bases are shared with TRBD1. V shed 11 bases and J 2 bases; nucleotides not matched to a gene: 5. This CDR3 comprises 13 residues. Germline V gene sequence: CDR1 MDHEN, CDR2 SYDVKM. The DNA for the CDR3 is TGTGCCGGTCAACAGGGGGCTGGAAACACCATATATTTT. This gives the protein CAGQQGAGNTIYF. Supplemented by reference TRBV28 and TRBJ1-3, the full variable domain reads DVKVTQSSRYLVKRTGEKVFLECVQDMDHENMFWYRQDPGLGLRLIYFSYDVKMKEKGDIPEGYSVSREKKERFSLILESASTNQTSMYLCAGQQGAGNTIYFGEGSWLTVV.

V usage is TRBV11-1 and J usage is TRBJ2-2; 8 nucleotides align to TRBD2. CDR1 and CDR2 from the germline V gene are SGHAT and FQDESV (reference sequence). J gave up 1 base and V 1 base, and 2 bases lay outside the gene matches. The CDR3 spans 16 residues. The DNA of the CDR3 is TGTGCCAGCAGCTTAGACCTAGCGGGGAACACCGGGGAGCTGTTTTTT. It translates to CASSLDLAGNTGELFF.

The genes are TRBV6-1 and TRBJ2-5; D perhaps matches TRBD1 (5 bases). The germline CDR1 and CDR2 sequences are MNHNS and SASEGT. Deletions cut 3 bases from V and 5 bases from J, with 10 bases between. CDR3 length equals 13 residues. The CDR3 DNA follows: TGTGCCAGCAGTGACAGGGATCGGGAGACCCAGTACTTC. It specifies CASSDRDRETQYF.

The gene calls are TRBV9 and TRBJ1-2; 9 bases agree with TRBD1. The germline V gene encodes CDR1 SGDLS and CDR2 YYNGEE. The CDR3 length is 17 residues. V was clipped by 0 bases and J by 4 bases; unmatched bases: 10. CDR3 sequence reads: CASSVAPGQGLSYGYTF. CDR3 nucleotides: TGTGCCAGCAGCGTAGCTCCGGGACAGGGTTTAAGCTATGGCTACACCTTC.

This rearrangement joins TRBV4-2 to TRBJ2-7; TRBD2 aligns across 10 bases. Per the germline V gene, CDR1 is LGHNA and CDR2 is YNFKEQ. With 1 base clipped from V and 6 bases from J, the junction kept 6 bases outside the gene matches. CDR3 length: 15 residues. The DNA for the CDR3 is TGTGCCAGCAGCCAAGGAGCGGGAGGGCCTCTCGAGCAGTACTTC. This encodes CASSQGAGGPLEQYF.

The chain recombines TRBV6-4 with TRBJ2-2, with D unclear. Trimming took off 2 bases at V and 4 bases at J, with 5 bases between the two ends. CDR1 MRHNA and CDR2 SNTAGT come from the germline V gene. The CDR3 covers 13 residues. The CDR3 DNA follows: TGTGCCAGCAGTGACACAGCCACCGGGGAGCTGTTTTTT. Amino acid sequence: CASSDTATGELFF.

This clone was counted a single time. The chain has TRBV6-1 and TRBJ1-2; D is unclear. Germline CDR1 and CDR2: MNHNS and SASEGT. Deletions cut 2 bases from V and 5 bases from J, with 12 bases between. The CDR3 extends over 14 amino acids. CDR3: CASSEYPEGYGYTF. The CDR3 bases are TGTGCCAGCAGTGAATATCCGGAGGGTTATGGCTACACCTTC.

This chain uses TRBV12-5 with TRBJ1-5, with 10 positions matching TRBD1. The V segment lost 0 bases and the J segment 5 bases; nucleotides outside the gene matches: 4. The length of the CDR3 is 16 residues. The germline V gene encodes CDR1 LGHNT and CDR2 FRNRAP. The CDR3 sequence: CASGLVLGQGYQPQHF. The CDR3 DNA sequence: TGTGCTAGTGGTTTGGTACTGGGACAGGGGTATCAGCCCCAGCATTTT.

This chain uses TRBV27 with TRBJ2-1; the D gene is possibly TRBD2 (5 bases). Trimming stripped 6 bases from V and 3 bases from J, with 24 bases between. Germline CDR1 MNHEY, CDR2 SMNVEV (reference sequence). CDR3 size: 18 residues. CDR3 protein: CASSLATPSVGIYNEQFF. The DNA for the CDR3 is TGTGCCAGCAGCCTAGCTACCCCCAGCGTTGGGATCTACAATGAGCAGTTCTTC.

Only a few counts were recorded for this clone. This chain uses TRBV5-1 with TRBJ2-1; TRBD2 is a possible D gene (6 bases). The CDR3 runs to 18 residues. Trimming cost V 5 bases and J 3 bases, with 24 bases left between them. The germline V gene has CDR1 SGHRS and CDR2 YFSETQ. The CDR3 DNA reads TGCGCCAGCAGGGTCATGGAGGGTCTAACGAGCTTCTACAATGAGCAGTTCTTC. Translation gives CASRVMEGLTSFYNEQFF.

This chain connects TRBV5-6 to TRBJ2-5; a weak D match, TRBD1 (6 bases). The germline CDR1 and CDR2 sequences are SGHDT and YYEEEE. The V end lost 0 bases, the J end lost 0 bases, and 9 bases lay between the germline ends. There are 15 residues in the CDR3. The CDR3, as DNA: TGTGCCAGCAGCTTGGTCAGGGGCTACCAAGAGACCCAGTACTTC. This encodes CASSLVRGYQETQYF. The full variable domain, in which reference TRBV5-6 and TRBJ2-5 provide the parts outside the CDR3, is DAGVTQSPTHLIKTRGQQVTLRCSPKSGHDTVSWYQQALGQGPQFIFQYYEEEERQRGNFPDRFSGHQFPNYSSELNVNALLLGDSALYLCASSLVRGYQETQYFGPGTRLLVL.

The sample holds a few counts of this clone. The J gene is TRBJ2-4, the V gene TRBV4-3, with a tentative D call TRBD1 (6 bases). The CDR3 covers 17 residues. Germline V gene lookup returns CDR1 LGHNA and CDR2 YSLEER. V lost 2 bases to trimming and J lost 1 base, with 15 bases between them. CDR3 loop: CASSQRTGLAAKNIQYF. The CDR3 region has the DNA TGCGCCAGCAGCCAACGAACAGGGTTAGCGGCCAAAAACATTCAGTACTTC.

The CDR3 sequence is CASSPGGGGYEQYF. CDR3 nucleotides: TGTGCCAGCAGTCCTGGGGGAGGGGGCTACGAGCAGTACTTC. V usage is TRBV13 and J usage is TRBJ2-7, with D perhaps TRBD2 (7 bases). The germline V gene has CDR1 PRHDT and CDR2 FYEKMQ (reference sequence). The CDR3 is 14 residues long. The germline V and J ends were trimmed by 6 bases and 3 bases, with 15 bases remaining between them.

This clone was recorded once. This rearrangement joins TRBV6-1 to TRBJ2-1, with 10 bases that match TRBD2. Per the germline V gene, CDR1 is MNHNS and CDR2 is SASEGT. This CDR3 contains 15 residues. V was pared by 2 bases and J by 4 bases, with 2 bases of the junction left unmatched. CDR3 sequence reads: CASSENSGGYNEQFF. The CDR3 DNA sequence: TGTGCCAGCAGTGAAAATAGCGGGGGGTACAATGAGCAGTTCTTC.

V is TRBV7-6 and J is TRBJ1-1; D is perhaps TRBD1 (6 bases). The germline V gene encodes CDR1 SGHVS and CDR2 FNYEAQ. V dropped 2 bases and J dropped 2 bases, with 24 bases sitting between them. The CDR3 totals 19 residues. The CDR3 DNA reads as TGTGCCAGCAGCTTACGGCCGGAGGGGGGGGTCGGGGGCAACACTGAAGCTTTCTTT. This encodes CASSLRPEGGVGGNTEAFF.

The chain uses TRBV11-2 and TRBJ2-5; 8 nucleotides align to TRBD2. With the DNA end fitting TRBJ2-7 better, the J assignment may be wrong. The length of the CDR3 is 15 residues. Germline assignment: CDR1 SGHAT and CDR2 FQNNGV. DNA for the CDR3: TGTGCCAGCAGCTTAGATCGGGGGGGCTCCTACGAGCAGTACTTC. Residues: CASSLDRGGSYEQYF.

The chain employs TRBV18 and TRBJ2-1, with TRBD2 matching over 7 bases. J gave up 8 bases and V 3 bases, and 7 bases lay outside the gene matches. Germline CDR1 is KGHSH and CDR2 is LQKENI. The length of the CDR3 is 14 residues. DNA for the CDR3: TGTGCCAGCTCACCGGGAGGGCACAGCGATGAGCAGTTCTTC. Its protein is CASSPGGHSDEQFF.

For the CDR3, the DNA is TGTGCCGCTGGGGGACAGGGGGCCTATGGCTACACCTTC. This encodes CAAGGQGAYGYTF. V usage is TRBV19 and J usage is TRBJ1-2; 12 nucleotides align to TRBD1. The germline gives CDR1 LNHDA, CDR2 SQIVND (reference sequence). The V gene end was trimmed by 11 bases and the J gene end by 4 bases; junction bases not matched to a gene: 5. The CDR3 totals 13 residues.

This clone was recorded a few times. This chain links TRBV7-9 with TRBJ2-2; D ambiguous. Germline assignment: CDR1 SEHNR and CDR2 FQNEAQ (reference sequence). This CDR3 contains 17 residues. V shed 3 bases and J shed 2 bases, with 16 bases lying between them. The CDR3 nucleotides are TGTGCCAGCAGCTTGTTCGAAAACAGCTTAAACACCGGGGAGCTGTTTTTT. It yields the protein CASSLFENSLNTGELFF.

This clone was recorded only once. V and J are TRBV29-1 and TRBJ1-4; D is unresolved. V dropped 0 bases and J dropped 14 bases, with 7 bases sitting between them. Germline lookup yields CDR1 SQVTM and CDR2 ANQGSEA. There are 10 residues in the CDR3. CDR3 loop: CSVEEERLFF. The CDR3 DNA reads as TGCAGCGTTGAAGAAGAGAGGCTGTTTTTT.

The gene calls are TRBV5-1 and TRBJ2-6; TRBD1 matches 8 bases. The CDR3 totals 15 residues. Germline CDR1 SGHRS, CDR2 YFSETQ. Trimming at V came to 4 bases and at J to 6 bases, leaving 6 bases not matched to a gene. This CDR3 reads CASSETGGAANVLTF. The CDR3 DNA follows: TGCGCCAGCAGCGAAACAGGGGGTGCGGCCAACGTCCTGACTTTC.